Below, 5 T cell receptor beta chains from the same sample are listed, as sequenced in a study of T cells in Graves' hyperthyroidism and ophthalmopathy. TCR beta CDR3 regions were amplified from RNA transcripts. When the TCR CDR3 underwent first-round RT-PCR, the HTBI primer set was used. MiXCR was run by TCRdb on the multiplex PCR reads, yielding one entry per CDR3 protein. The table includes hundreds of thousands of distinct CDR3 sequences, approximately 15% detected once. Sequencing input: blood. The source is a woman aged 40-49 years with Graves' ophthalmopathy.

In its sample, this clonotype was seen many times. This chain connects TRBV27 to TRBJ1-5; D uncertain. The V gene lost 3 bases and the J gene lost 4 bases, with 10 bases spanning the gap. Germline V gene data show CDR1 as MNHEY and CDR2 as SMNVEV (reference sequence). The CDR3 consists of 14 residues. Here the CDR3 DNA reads TGTGCCAGCAGTTTTTCCGGGCGGAATCAGCCCCAGCATTTT. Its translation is CASSFSGRNQPQHF.

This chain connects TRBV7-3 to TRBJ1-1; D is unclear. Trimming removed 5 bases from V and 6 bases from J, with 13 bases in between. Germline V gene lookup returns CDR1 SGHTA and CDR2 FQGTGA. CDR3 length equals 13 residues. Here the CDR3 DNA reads TGTGCCAGCAGCACGCAGAGTTATGCTGAAGCTTTCTTT. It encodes CASSTQSYAEAFF.

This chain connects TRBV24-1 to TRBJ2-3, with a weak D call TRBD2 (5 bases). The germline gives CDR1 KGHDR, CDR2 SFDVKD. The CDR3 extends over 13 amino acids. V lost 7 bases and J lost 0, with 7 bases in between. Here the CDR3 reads CATSRTSTDTQYF. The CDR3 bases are TGTGCCACCAGCCGGACTAGCACAGATACGCAGTATTTT.

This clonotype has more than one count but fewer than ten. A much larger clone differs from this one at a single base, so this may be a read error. CDR3 residues: CAWSVQTNTEAFF. The CDR3 DNA sequence: TGTGCCTGGAGTGTACAGACGAACACTGAAGCTTTCTTT. The V gene is TRBV30, the J gene TRBJ1-1; D not resolved. V lost 0 bases, J lost 1 base, and 6 bases lay in between. From germline, CDR1 is GTSNPN and CDR2 SVGIG (reference sequence). This CDR3 is 13 amino acids long.

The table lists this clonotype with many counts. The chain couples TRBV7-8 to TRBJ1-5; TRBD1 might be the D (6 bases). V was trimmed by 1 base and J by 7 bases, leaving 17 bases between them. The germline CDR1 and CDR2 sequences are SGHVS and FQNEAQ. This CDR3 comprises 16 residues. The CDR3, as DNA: TGTGCCAGCAGCTTAGGCGGGCAGGGGTTGGGACAGCCCCAGCATTTT. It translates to CASSLGGQGLGQPQHF.